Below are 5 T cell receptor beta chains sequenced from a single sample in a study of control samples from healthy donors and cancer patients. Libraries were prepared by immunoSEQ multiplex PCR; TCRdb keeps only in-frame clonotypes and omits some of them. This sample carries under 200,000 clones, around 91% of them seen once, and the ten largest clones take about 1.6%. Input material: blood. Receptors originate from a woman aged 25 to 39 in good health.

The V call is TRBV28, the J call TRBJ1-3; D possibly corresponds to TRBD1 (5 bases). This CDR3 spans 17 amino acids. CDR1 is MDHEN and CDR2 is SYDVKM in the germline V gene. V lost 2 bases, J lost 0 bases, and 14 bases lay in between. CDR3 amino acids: CASSLRGGGTSGNTIYF. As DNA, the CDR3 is TGTGCCAGCAGTTTACGGGGGGGAGGGACCTCTGGAAACACCATATATTTT. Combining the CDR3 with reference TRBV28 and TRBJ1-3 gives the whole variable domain DVKVTQSSRYLVKRTGEKVFLECVQDMDHENMFWYRQDPGLGLRLIYFSYDVKMKEKGDIPEGYSVSREKKERFSLILESASTNQTSMYLCASSLRGGGTSGNTIYFGEGSWLTVV.

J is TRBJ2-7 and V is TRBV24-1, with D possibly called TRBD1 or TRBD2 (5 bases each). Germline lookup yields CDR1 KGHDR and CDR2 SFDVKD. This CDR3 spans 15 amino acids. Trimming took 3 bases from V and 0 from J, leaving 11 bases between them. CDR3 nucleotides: TGTGCCACCAGTGATCGGGACGGAGCCTCCTACGAGCAGTACTTC. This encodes CATSDRDGASYEQYF.

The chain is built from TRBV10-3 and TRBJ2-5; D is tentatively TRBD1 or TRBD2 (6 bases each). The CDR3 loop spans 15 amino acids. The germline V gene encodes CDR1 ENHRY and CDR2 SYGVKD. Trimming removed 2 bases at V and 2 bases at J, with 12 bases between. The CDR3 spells CAISERLGGQETQYF. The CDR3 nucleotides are TGTGCCATCAGTGAGCGACTAGGGGGGCAAGAGACCCAGTACTTC.

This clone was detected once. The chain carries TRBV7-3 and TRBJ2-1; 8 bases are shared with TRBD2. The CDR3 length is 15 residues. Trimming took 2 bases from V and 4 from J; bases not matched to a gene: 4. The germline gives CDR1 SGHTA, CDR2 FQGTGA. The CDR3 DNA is TGTGCCAGCAGCTTAGGTAGCGGGAAATACAATGAGCAGTTCTTC. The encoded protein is CASSLGSGKYNEQFF.

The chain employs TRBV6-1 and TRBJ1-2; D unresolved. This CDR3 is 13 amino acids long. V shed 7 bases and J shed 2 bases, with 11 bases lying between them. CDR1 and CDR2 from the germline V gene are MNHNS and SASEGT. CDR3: CASTWTGNYGYTF. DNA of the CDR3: TGTGCCAGCACGTGGACGGGGAACTATGGCTACACCTTC.